This TCR beta chain is from a study of OX40 agonist ivuxolimab in advanced cancers. Study-wide points: Among expanded peripheral T cells, antigen specificity went undetermined.

Losses at the gene ends were 7 bases for V and 5 bases for J; bases not matched to a gene: 6. Per germline, CDR1 SNHLY and CDR2 FYNNEI. The CDR3 contains 13 residues. Regarding this clone: The antigen remains unidentified.

The data were produced by immunoSEQ multiplex PCR, yet TCRdb's version contains in-frame clones alone and is incomplete. The sample holds about 120,000 clones, approximately 92% seen once. The material sequenced was CD4+ or CD8+ T cells sorted from blood, taken in a trial of the OX40 agonist ivuxolimab. The sequence was obtained from an adult with an advanced solid tumor such as melanoma, head and neck, liver or kidney cancer. The gene calls are TRBV2 and TRBJ2-5, with 8 bases matching TRBD1. CDR3 sequence (DNA): TGTGCCAGCACCTCGGACAGGGCGGAGACCCAGTACTTC. Translation gives CASTSDRAETQYF.